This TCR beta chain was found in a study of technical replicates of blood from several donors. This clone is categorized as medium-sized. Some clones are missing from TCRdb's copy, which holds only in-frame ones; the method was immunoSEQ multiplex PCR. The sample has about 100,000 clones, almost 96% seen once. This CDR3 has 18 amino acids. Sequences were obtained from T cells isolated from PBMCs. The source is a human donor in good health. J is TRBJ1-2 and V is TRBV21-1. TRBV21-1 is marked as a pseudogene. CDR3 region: CASSPRWWRQGRDYGYTF. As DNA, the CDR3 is TGTGCCAGCAGCCCCAGGTGGTGGCGGCAGGGGAGGGACTATGGCTACACCTTC.